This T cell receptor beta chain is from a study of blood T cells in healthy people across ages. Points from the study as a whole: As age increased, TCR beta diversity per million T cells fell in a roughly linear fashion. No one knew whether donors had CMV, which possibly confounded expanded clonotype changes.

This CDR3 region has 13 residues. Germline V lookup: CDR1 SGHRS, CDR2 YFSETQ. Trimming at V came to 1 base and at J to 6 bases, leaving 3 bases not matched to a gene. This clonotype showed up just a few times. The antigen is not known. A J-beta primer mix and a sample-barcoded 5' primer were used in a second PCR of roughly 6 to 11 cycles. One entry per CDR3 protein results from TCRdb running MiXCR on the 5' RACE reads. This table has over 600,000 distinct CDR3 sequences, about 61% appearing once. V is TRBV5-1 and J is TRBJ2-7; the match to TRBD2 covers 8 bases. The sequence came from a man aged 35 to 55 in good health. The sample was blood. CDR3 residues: CASSLREGREQYF. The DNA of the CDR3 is TGCGCCAGCAGCTTGCGGGAGGGCCGCGAGCAGTACTTC.